Listed below are T cell receptor beta chains from one sample, sequenced in a study of T cells in Graves' hyperthyroidism and ophthalmopathy. One entry per CDR3 protein, called by TCRdb with MiXCR from the multiplex PCR reads. The sample shows approximately 600,000 distinct CDR3 sequences, around 16% of them seen only once. The sequenced sample was blood. All receptors derive from a woman aged 30 to 39 with Graves' hyperthyroidism. The CDR3 runs from the conserved cysteine through the conserved F or W. A D gene is named only where the DNA matches it firmly. Part of the rows lack a size; the others show once, few, many or a class for expanded clones.

V gene	clone size	D gene	J gene	CDR3 DNA	CDR3 protein
TRBV27	few	-	TRBJ1-4	TGTGCCAGCAGTTTCACGGGCAGAAATGAAAAACTGTTTTTT	CASSFTGRNEKLFF
TRBV7-2	many	TRBD2	TRBJ2-3	TGTGCCAGCCTTTCGCGGGGGGAGGTAGGAGATACGCAGTATTTT	CASLSRGEVGDTQYF
TRBV2	-	TRBD2	TRBJ2-1	TGTGCCAGCAGAGCTAGCGGGAGCAATGAGCAGTTCTTC	CASRASGSNEQFF
TRBV7-2	many	TRBD2	TRBJ2-5	TGTGCCAGCAGCTTCGGAGCGGGAGGGGGCCAAGAGACCCAGTACTTC	CASSFGAGGGQETQYF
TRBV11-3	many	-	TRBJ2-5	TGTGCCAGCAGCCCCAGATTCGTCCCCTTCGAGACCCAGTACTTC	CASSPRFVPFETQYF
TRBV20-1	-	-	TRBJ2-5	TGCAGTGCTGCGATAAGGGGTACGGGGCAAGAGACCCAGTACTTC	CSAAIRGTGQETQYF
TRBV13	-	-	TRBJ2-3	TGTGCCAGCAGCTCCCGGCGGGGACTCACAGATACGCAGTATTTT	CASSSRRGLTDTQYF
TRBV5-6	-	-	TRBJ2-7	TGTGCCAGCAGCTTACAGGGTTTTTTCTACGAGCAGTACTTC	CASSLQGFFYEQYF
TRBV5-1	few	TRBD1	TRBJ1-4	TGCGCCAGCAGCTTGTCTGGGACAGCTAATGAAAAACTGTTTTTT	CASSLSGTANEKLFF
TRBV27	many	-	TRBJ2-7	TGTGCCAGCAGTCAGACTCCTACCTACGAGCAGTACTTC	CASSQTPTYEQYF
TRBV12-3/TRBV12-4	few	-	TRBJ2-5	TGTGCCAGCAGCCGGGATTATGAGACCCAGTACTTC	CASSRDYETQYF
TRBV5-1	few	-	TRBJ2-5	TGCGCCAGCAGCTTGGAGGCGTACGAGACCCAGTACTTC	CASSLEAYETQYF
TRBV6-2/TRBV6-3	-	-	TRBJ2-7	TGTGCCAGCAGTCCCGCCGGGACACACTACGAGCAGTACTTC	CASSPAGTHYEQYF
TRBV5-1	many	TRBD1	TRBJ2-5	TGTGCCAGCAGCTTACAGGGGGAGACCCAGTACTTC	CASSLQGETQYF
TRBV5-5	few	TRBD1	TRBJ1-4	TGTGCCAGCAGCCGGGAGCCGGGACAGCTTAATGAAAAACTGTTTTTT	CASSREPGQLNEKLFF
TRBV2	few	TRBD2	TRBJ2-1	TGTGCCAGCAGGGCTAGCGGCATTTACAATGAGCAGTTCTTC	CASRASGIYNEQFF
TRBV10-2	-	-	TRBJ2-1	TGCGCCAGCAGTGTTCCCGGGAGCTTTGCCAATGAGCAGTTCTTC	CASSVPGSFANEQFF
TRBV11-3	-	TRBD1	TRBJ2-7	TGTGCCAGCAGCTCCGGGGACAGCACCTACGAGCAGTACTTC	CASSSGDSTYEQYF
TRBV4-1	-	-	TRBJ1-2	TGCGCCAGCAGCCAAGAGTCTCAGGGAGACGGAGGCTACACCTTC	CASSQESQGDGGYTF
TRBV6-6	many	-	TRBJ2-7	TGTGCCAGCAGTTACTCGACGGGCCAGACGGCGTACGAGCAGTACTTC	CASSYSTGQTAYEQYF
TRBV20-1	-	-	TRBJ1-5	TGCAGTGCTTTCCCTTATAGCAATCAGCCCCAGCATTTT	CSAFPYSNQPQHF
TRBV24-1	-	TRBD2	TRBJ2-2	TGTGCCACCAGTACGCTAGCGGGAGGGCACACCGGGGAGCTGTTTTTT	CATSTLAGGHTGELFF
TRBV6-2/TRBV6-3	few	TRBD1	TRBJ2-1	TGTGCCAGCAGTGATGGGACAGGCACGGATGAGCAGTTCTTC	CASSDGTGTDEQFF
TRBV6-8	-	-	TRBJ2-1	TGTGCCAGCCCCATGTGGACAGGGACAATCGGGGTAGCGGGAGTTGTGTGGAATGAGCAGTTCTTC	CASPMWTGTIGVAGVVWNEQFF
TRBV28	many	-	TRBJ1-1	TGTGCCAGCAGTTCCCTGACAGGCGGACGGACTGAAGCTTTCTTT	CASSSLTGGRTEAFF
TRBV28	many	TRBD2	TRBJ2-1	TGTGCCAGCGGCTATAGCGGGAGCTCCTACAATGAGCAGTTCTTC	CASGYSGSSYNEQFF
TRBV6-5	few	-	TRBJ2-1	TGTGCCAGCAGTTACCCAGGGGATGAGCAGTTCTTC	CASSYPGDEQFF
TRBV19	-	TRBD1	TRBJ2-7	TGTACCAGTAGTCTGGGACAGGGGCCACTCTACGAGCAGTACTTC	CTSSLGQGPLYEQYF
TRBV30	few	-	TRBJ2-7	TGTGCCTGGCAGGAGGGGGGGGTACACGAGCAGTACTTC	CAWQEGGVHEQYF
TRBV12-3/TRBV12-4	many	TRBD2	TRBJ2-3	TGTGCCAGCAGTTTATCGTCTAGCGGGGGCACAGATACGCAGTATTTT	CASSLSSSGGTDTQYF
TRBV7-9	-	TRBD1	TRBJ1-1	TGTGCCAACAGCCCAAGGCAGGGGGGTAACACTGAAGCTTTCTTT	CANSPRQGGNTEAFF
TRBV2	many	TRBD2	TRBJ2-1	TGTGCCAGCAGTGTACTAGCGGGGGCCTCCTACAATGAGCAGTTCTTC	CASSVLAGASYNEQFF
TRBV5-8	many	TRBD2	TRBJ2-7	TGTGCCAGCAGCTTGGATCTAGCGGACTCCTACGAGCAGTACTTC	CASSLDLADSYEQYF
TRBV27	many	-	TRBJ2-7	TGTGCCAGCAGTTTTTCCTCGTTCTACGAGCAGTACTTC	CASSFSSFYEQYF
TRBV2	many	-	TRBJ2-1	TGTGCCAGCGGGGCCGATGAGCAGTTCTTC	CASGADEQFF
TRBV5-6	-	-	TRBJ2-5	TGTGCCAGCAGCTTGGGGGACAAGTACCAAGAGACCCAGTACTTC	CASSLGDKYQETQYF
TRBV30	few	TRBD2	TRBJ2-1	TGTGCCTGGAGTGGGGACGGCAGAACCGGGACTAGTAGGGTCTATGAGCAGTTCTTC	CAWSGDGRTGTSRVYEQFF
TRBV5-6	-	-	TRBJ2-1	TGTGCCAGCAGTTTCACAGGGTCCAGCGGTATGGATGAGCAGTTCTTC	CASSFTGSSGMDEQFF
TRBV7-8	few	TRBD1	TRBJ1-4	TGTGCCAGCAGCCCTACGACAGGGGAGAGTTACGAAAAACTGTTTTTT	CASSPTTGESYEKLFF
TRBV28	many	TRBD2	TRBJ2-2	TGTGCCAGCAGGGCCCGCGGGAGAGGCACCGGGGAGCTGTTTTTT	CASRARGRGTGELFF
TRBV6-5	many	-	TRBJ2-7	TGTGCCAGCAGTTACTCTCCCCCCTACGAGCAGTACTTC	CASSYSPPYEQYF
TRBV6-1	many	-	TRBJ1-1	TGTGCCAGCAGTGCGGTTTGGGACACTGAAGCTTTCTTT	CASSAVWDTEAFF
TRBV11-2	many	-	TRBJ2-2	TGTGCCAGCAGCTTAGATTGGGAGCTGTTTTTT	CASSLDWELFF
TRBV20-1	few	TRBD2	TRBJ2-7	TGCAGTGCTAGGGAGCCGGGACTAGCGGGTGTCGAGCAGTACTTC	CSAREPGLAGVEQYF
TRBV9	many	-	TRBJ2-5	TGTGCCAGCAGCGTAGATGTGTGGGAGACCCAGTACTTC	CASSVDVWETQYF
TRBV11-3	many	TRBD2	TRBJ2-1	TGTGCCAGCAGCTTAATCACTAGCGGGAGTGTCAATGAGCAGTTCTTC	CASSLITSGSVNEQFF
TRBV19	many	-	TRBJ1-1	TGTGCCAGTAGTCTGACAGCAATGAACACTGAAGCTTTCTTT	CASSLTAMNTEAFF
TRBV2	few	-	TRBJ1-4	TGTGCCAGCAGTGAAGGCCATGAAAAACTGTTTTTT	CASSEGHEKLFF
TRBV20-1	many	-	TRBJ2-3	TGCAGCACGAAAACCCCGGACGGCACAGATACGCAGTATTTT	CSTKTPDGTDTQYF
TRBV9	-	-	TRBJ2-7	TGTGCCAGCAGCTCCGGAGGGGGGGTGTCCTACGAGCAGTACTTC	CASSSGGGVSYEQYF
TRBV7-8	many	-	TRBJ1-5	TGTGCCAGCAGTGCGGCTGCCGGGACGTTCGAGCCCCAGCATTTT	CASSAAAGTFEPQHF
TRBV9	few	-	TRBJ1-1	TGTGCCAGCAGCGTACATGTCGGGGGCACTGAAGCTTTCTTT	CASSVHVGGTEAFF
TRBV6-2/TRBV6-3	few	-	TRBJ1-3	TGTGCCAGCAGTTACTCGAAAGGGGTCTCTGGAAACACCATATATTTT	CASSYSKGVSGNTIYF
TRBV27	-	-	TRBJ1-6	TGTGCCAGCAGTTTGGCGGACAATCGTAATTCACCCCTCCACTTT	CASSLADNRNSPLHF
TRBV12-3/TRBV12-4	many	TRBD1	TRBJ1-2	TGTGCCAGCAGCTTTAGGACAGGGGGGCATGGCTACACCTTC	CASSFRTGGHGYTF
TRBV28	-	TRBD1	TRBJ2-5	TGTGCCAGCTCTGCAAAACAGGGGTTCACGGAGACCCAGTACTTC	CASSAKQGFTETQYF
TRBV30	few	-	TRBJ2-7	TGTGCCCGAAGTCTCGGACCGAGCAAGCAGTACTTC	CARSLGPSKQYF